This is a list of T cell receptor beta chains from one sample in a study of cytomegalovirus exposure and HLA in healthy donors. Method: immunoSEQ multiplex PCR; TCRdb's copy keeps in-frame clones and lacks some. The data hold around 190,000 clones, with around 85% observed a single time. The sample consisted of PBMCs. The receptors shown here come from a man between 18 and 35 years old in good health and CMV-seropositive. The conserved cysteine and the conserved F or W are not part of the CDR3 here. Rows may omit the clone size; those that give it use once, few, many or a size class.

clone_size: few; v_call: TRBV6-5; cdr3_aa: ASSLGQGGIQY
clone_size: .; v_call: TRBV6-1; cdr3_aa: ASSVQGYEAF
clone_size: .; v_call: TRBV5-5; cdr3_aa: ASSLASVEWTPLH
clone_size: .; v_call: TRBV7-9; cdr3_aa: ASSLLRTGYEGYT
clone_size: .; v_call: TRBV7-2; cdr3_aa: ASSPLRLAEDSGELF
clone_size: .; v_call: TRBV7-2; cdr3_aa: ASSLGAGGPGDTQY
clone_size: .; v_call: TRBV28; cdr3_aa: ASSSLAGSSGANVLT
clone_size: .; v_call: TRBV28; cdr3_aa: ASSFEGSGANVLT
clone_size: .; v_call: TRBV27; cdr3_aa: ASSLTGGPEAF
clone_size: .; v_call: TRBV18; cdr3_aa: ASSPPDRANTEAF
clone_size: .; v_call: TRBV6-1; cdr3_aa: ASSEGQQSNQPQH
clone_size: .; v_call: TRBV9; cdr3_aa: ASRDDRDNTIY
clone_size: once; v_call: TRBV27; cdr3_aa: ASSLFTGVGDTQY
clone_size: .; v_call: TRBV28; cdr3_aa: ASSSPGQIYNEQF
clone_size: .; v_call: TRBV5-8; cdr3_aa: ASSLGTSGLDEQF
clone_size: .; v_call: TRBV28; cdr3_aa: ASSFPDRLAGEKLF
clone_size: .; v_call: TRBV5-1; cdr3_aa: ASPPVGGVPLH
clone_size: few; v_call: TRBV5-1; cdr3_aa: ASRRDSLYEQY
clone_size: .; v_call: TRBV27; cdr3_aa: ASSFGGSQETQY
clone_size: .; v_call: TRBV27; cdr3_aa: ASSSMGGSQETQY
clone_size: .; v_call: TRBV4-1; cdr3_aa: ASSPGQGASYEQY
clone_size: once; v_call: TRBV10-1; cdr3_aa: ARYYQDTNQPQH
clone_size: once; v_call: TRBV6-1; cdr3_aa: ASSGSWGGDYEQY
clone_size: .; v_call: TRBV19; cdr3_aa: ASSMGSFSNQPQH
clone_size: .; v_call: TRBV5-1; cdr3_aa: ASSLGERQETQY
clone_size: .; v_call: TRBV18; cdr3_aa: ASPDSTGELF
clone_size: .; v_call: TRBV10-1; cdr3_aa: ASSEGGNGEQY
clone_size: .; v_call: TRBV25-1; cdr3_aa: ATLGGVPPNYGYT
clone_size: .; v_call: TRBV19; cdr3_aa: ASSSAGGEQY
clone_size: .; v_call: TRBV2; cdr3_aa: ASSGTSGAARETQY
clone_size: .; v_call: TRBV28; cdr3_aa: ASSSPTRGTNEKLF
clone_size: .; v_call: TRBV5-1; cdr3_aa: ASSFRPDREETQY
clone_size: .; v_call: TRBV5-1; cdr3_aa: ASSQPGTGLGNSPLH
clone_size: .; v_call: TRBV15; cdr3_aa: ATSRDNFEGVYEQY
clone_size: .; v_call: TRBV5-6; cdr3_aa: ASSRGVAGTDTQY
clone_size: .; v_call: TRBV28; cdr3_aa: ASRLQGDTEAF
clone_size: .; v_call: TRBV7-8; cdr3_aa: ASSLAWGRGVDGYT
clone_size: .; v_call: TRBV2; cdr3_aa: ASRGQINYGYT
clone_size: .; v_call: TRBV6-5; cdr3_aa: ASMKGARHEAF
clone_size: once; v_call: TRBV5-1; cdr3_aa: ASSLAGSYEQY
clone_size: .; v_call: TRBV5-4; cdr3_aa: ASSRGGLAGGEQF
clone_size: once; v_call: TRBV6-5; cdr3_aa: ASSYPGGGRAF
clone_size: .; v_call: TRBV7-9; cdr3_aa: AFAAASGAETQY
clone_size: .; v_call: TRBV29-1; cdr3_aa: SVVGGGRTDTQY
clone_size: .; v_call: TRBV4-1; cdr3_aa: ASSQGVGTITDTQY
clone_size: .; v_call: TRBV19; cdr3_aa: ASSRPGRGYGYT
clone_size: .; v_call: TRBV5-4; cdr3_aa: ASSLFREYTGELF
clone_size: .; v_call: TRBV4-2; cdr3_aa: ASSQGSGLSGSYEQY
clone_size: .; v_call: TRBV11-3; cdr3_aa: ASSLSGQSYEQY
clone_size: .; v_call: TRBV7-6; cdr3_aa: ASSLDAGEGYEQY
clone_size: .; v_call: TRBV11-3; cdr3_aa: ASSAGQPGELF
clone_size: .; v_call: TRBV28; cdr3_aa: ASSLGGDGADTQY
clone_size: .; v_call: TRBV28; cdr3_aa: ASTPRGALIYEQY
clone_size: .; v_call: TRBV5-4; cdr3_aa: ASRRGQGATSGANVLT
clone_size: .; v_call: TRBV11-2; cdr3_aa: ASSLGDNEQF
clone_size: .; v_call: TRBV6-5; cdr3_aa: AAAGGPAGELF
clone_size: .; v_call: TRBV6-5; cdr3_aa: ASRTDGSTDTQY
clone_size: .; v_call: TRBV30; cdr3_aa: AWSPGVLGNQPQH
clone_size: once; v_call: TRBV7-3; cdr3_aa: ASSLSGGGGPTDTQY
clone_size: .; v_call: TRBV6-1; cdr3_aa: ASRAGGSYNEQF